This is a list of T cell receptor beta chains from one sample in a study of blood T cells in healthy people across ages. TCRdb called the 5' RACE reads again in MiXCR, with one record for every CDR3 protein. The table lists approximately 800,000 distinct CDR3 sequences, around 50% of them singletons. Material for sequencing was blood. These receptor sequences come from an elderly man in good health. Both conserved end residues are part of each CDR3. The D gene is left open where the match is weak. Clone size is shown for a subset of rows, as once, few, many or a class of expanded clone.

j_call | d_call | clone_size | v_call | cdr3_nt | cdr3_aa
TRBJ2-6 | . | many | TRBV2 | TGTGCCAGCAGTGGAGACACTGGGGCCAACGTCCTGACTTTC | CASSGDTGANVLTF
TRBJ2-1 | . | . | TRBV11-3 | TGTGCCAGCAGCCGAATCGGACAGACCTTCAATGAGCAGTTCTTC | CASSRIGQTFNEQFF
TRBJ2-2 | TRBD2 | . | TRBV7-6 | TGTGCCAGCAGCTTAGTAACGGCAAGCGGGAGAGGTGTTTACACCGGGGAGCTGTTTTTT | CASSLVTASGRGVYTGELFF
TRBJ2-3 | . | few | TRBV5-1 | TGCGCCAGCAGCTCGATGGACAGTCCCGAGCAGTATTTT | CASSSMDSPEQYF
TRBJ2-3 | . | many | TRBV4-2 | TGTGCCAGCAGCCAAGAGGCAGGGGGCACAGATACGCAGTATTTT | CASSQEAGGTDTQYF
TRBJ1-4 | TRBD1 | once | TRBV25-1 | TGTGCCAGCAGTGAATTGGGACAGGGGAGTGAAAAACTGTTTTTT | CASSELGQGSEKLFF
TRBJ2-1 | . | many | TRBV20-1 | TGCAGTGCTATTCATGGCAGGGCACATGAGCAGTTCTTC | CSAIHGRAHEQFF
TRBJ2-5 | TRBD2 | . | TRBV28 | TGTGCCAGCAGTTTACGGGAGGGGCTACGGGAGACCCAGTACTTC | CASSLREGLRETQYF
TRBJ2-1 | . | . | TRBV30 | TGTGCCTGGAGTATAAGCTATGAGCAGTTCTTC | CAWSISYEQFF
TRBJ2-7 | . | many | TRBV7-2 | TGTGCCAGCAGCTTAGAGGGTTTCTACGAGCAGTACTTC | CASSLEGFYEQYF
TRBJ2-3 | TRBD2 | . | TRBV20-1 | TGCAGTGCTAGAGTCGGGCGGGGGGCCACAGATACGCAGTATTTT | CSARVGRGATDTQYF
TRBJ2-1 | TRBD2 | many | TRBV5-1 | TGCGCCAGCAGCCCCAATAGCGGGAAGTACAATGAGCAGTTCTTC | CASSPNSGKYNEQFF
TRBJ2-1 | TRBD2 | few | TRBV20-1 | TGCAGTGCTAGCTCTAGCGGACCAATCTACAATGAGCAGTTCTTC | CSASSSGPIYNEQFF
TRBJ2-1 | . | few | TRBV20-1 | TGCAGTGCTAGTTATACTAGTTGGCCGAATGAGCAGTTCTTC | CSASYTSWPNEQFF
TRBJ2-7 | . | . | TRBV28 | TGTGCCAGCAGTTTAAACGAGGATCCCTACGAGCAGTACTTC | CASSLNEDPYEQYF
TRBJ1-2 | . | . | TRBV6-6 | TGTGCCAGCAGTTACAGGGATTATGGCTACACCTTC | CASSYRDYGYTF
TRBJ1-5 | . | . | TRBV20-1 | TGCAGTGCTAGCCGGGATACCAATCAGCCCCAGCATTTT | CSASRDTNQPQHF
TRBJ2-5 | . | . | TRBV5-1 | TGCGCCAGCAGCTTGGCCGGTAGAATCGAAGAGACCCGGTACTTC | CASSLAGRIEETRYF
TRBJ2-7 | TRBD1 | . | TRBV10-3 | TGTGCCATCAGTCTAGGACAGGGTACCTACGAGCAGTACTTC | CAISLGQGTYEQYF
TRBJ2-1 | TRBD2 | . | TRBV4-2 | TGTGCCAGCAGCCAGAGTTCTAGCGGGATAAATGAGCAGTTCTTC | CASSQSSSGINEQFF
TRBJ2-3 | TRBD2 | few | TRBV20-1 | TGCAGTGCTAGAGTCACGGGACTAGCGTCAAATACGCAGTATTTT | CSARVTGLASNTQYF
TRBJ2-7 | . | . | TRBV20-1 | TGCAGTGCTAAACCCCTCGGGGCGGGAATAGGCGAGCAGTACTTC | CSAKPLGAGIGEQYF
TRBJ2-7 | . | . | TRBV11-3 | TGTGCCAGCAGCTTAGGCCAGTACTCCTACGAGCAGTACTTC | CASSLGQYSYEQYF
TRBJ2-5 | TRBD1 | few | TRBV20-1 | TGCAGTGCTAGTGGACAGGGGGGGACCCAGTACTTC | CSASGQGGTQYF
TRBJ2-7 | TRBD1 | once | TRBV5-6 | TGTGCCAGCAGACCCGACAGGGGGTTTTACGAGCAGTACTTC | CASRPDRGFYEQYF
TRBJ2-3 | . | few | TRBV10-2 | TGCGCCAGCAGTGAGGGGACAAAGCCAGATACGCAGTATTTT | CASSEGTKPDTQYF
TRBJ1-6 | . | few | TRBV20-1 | TGCAGTGCTAGAGATATGGGGGGATATGGTTCACCCCTCCACTTT | CSARDMGGYGSPLHF
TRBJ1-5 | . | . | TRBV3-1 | TGTGCCAGCAGCCAAGATCTTGTCGACAATCAGCCCCAGCATTTT | CASSQDLVDNQPQHF
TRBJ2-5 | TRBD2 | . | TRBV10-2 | TGCGCCAGCAGTGAGGGACTAGCGGGAGGGGTCGTCCAAGAGACCCAGTACTTC | CASSEGLAGGVVQETQYF
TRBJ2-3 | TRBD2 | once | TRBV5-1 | TGCGCCAGCAGCTTCGGGCCTAGCGGGAGTGGTACAGATACGCAGTATTTT | CASSFGPSGSGTDTQYF
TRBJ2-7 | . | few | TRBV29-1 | TGCAGCGGGATTACAGGGTTCTACGAGCAGTACTTC | CSGITGFYEQYF
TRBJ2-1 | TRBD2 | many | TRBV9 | TGTGCCAGCAGCAAACTAGCGGGAGATAGCAATGAGCAGTTCTTC | CASSKLAGDSNEQFF
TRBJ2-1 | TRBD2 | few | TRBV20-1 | TGCAGTGCCGAGGTTAGCGGGACTTACAACAATGAGCAGTTCTTC | CSAEVSGTYNNEQFF
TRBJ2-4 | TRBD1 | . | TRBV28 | TGTGCCAGCAGACCTACACAGGGGAGAGCCAAAAACATTCAGTACTTC | CASRPTQGRAKNIQYF
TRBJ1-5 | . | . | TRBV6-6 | TGTGCCAGCAGTTACGGCGAGGAGCCCCAGCATTTT | CASSYGEEPQHF
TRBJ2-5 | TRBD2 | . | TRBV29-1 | TGCAGCGTTGATTCTAGCGGGAGCTGGGTTACCAATGAGCAGTACTTC | CSVDSSGSWVTNEQYF
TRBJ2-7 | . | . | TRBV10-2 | TGCGCCAGCAGTGAGTCGAAGGTAGTCGGGTACGAGCAGTACTTC | CASSESKVVGYEQYF
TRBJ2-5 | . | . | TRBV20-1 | TGCAGTGCCCGTACCGACCTAGAGACCCAGTACTTC | CSARTDLETQYF
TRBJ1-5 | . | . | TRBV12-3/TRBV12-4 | TGTGCCAGCACCATAGGGGGGTATAGCAATCAGCCCCAGCATTTT | CASTIGGYSNQPQHF
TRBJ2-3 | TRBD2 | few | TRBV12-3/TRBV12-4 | TGTGCCAGCAGGGCTAGCGGATCTAGCACAGATACGCAGTATTTT | CASRASGSSTDTQYF
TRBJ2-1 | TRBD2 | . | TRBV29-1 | TGCAGCGTGCGGGGACTAGCGGGAGGCCAGAAAGAGCAGTTCTTC | CSVRGLAGGQKEQFF
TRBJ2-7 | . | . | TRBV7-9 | TGTGCCAGCAGCTTAGGGACCGCGTCAACCCAGTACTTC | CASSLGTASTQYF
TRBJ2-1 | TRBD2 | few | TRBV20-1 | TGCAGTACCTCCCCGCGGGGGGGTTTCAAGGGGCAGTTCTTC | CSTSPRGGFKGQFF
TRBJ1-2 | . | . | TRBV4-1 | TGCGCCAGCAGCCAAGATTGGACGACCTCCCCGGAGGGGGGCTACACCTTC | CASSQDWTTSPEGGYTF
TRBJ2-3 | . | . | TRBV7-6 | TGTGCCAGCAGCTCCGCTATTTCGTCAGATACGCAGTATTTT | CASSSAISSDTQYF
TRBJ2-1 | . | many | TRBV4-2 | TGTGCCAGCAGCCACCTAGAAGCCTACAATGAGCAGTTCTTC | CASSHLEAYNEQFF
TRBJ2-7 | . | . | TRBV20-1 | TGCAGTGCTAGAGAAGGGGACGGTGCAAGCTCCTACGAGCAGTACTTC | CSAREGDGASSYEQYF
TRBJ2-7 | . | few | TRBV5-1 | TGCGCCAGCAGCTTTAGCGGACGAGGCGACGAGCAGTACTTC | CASSFSGRGDEQYF
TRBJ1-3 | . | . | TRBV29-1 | TGCAGCGTTGGGTCCTCTAACTCTGGAAACACCATATATTTT | CSVGSSNSGNTIYF
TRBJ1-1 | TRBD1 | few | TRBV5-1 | TGCGCCAGCAGCTCTACAGGGGGCCACACTGAAGCTTTCTTT | CASSSTGGHTEAFF
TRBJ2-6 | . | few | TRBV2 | TGTGCCAGCAGTGAGACATTCTCTGGGGCCAACGTCCTGACTTTC | CASSETFSGANVLTF
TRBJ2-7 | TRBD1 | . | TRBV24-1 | TGTGCCACCAGTGACGGGGACAGGTTCGAGCAGTACTTC | CATSDGDRFEQYF
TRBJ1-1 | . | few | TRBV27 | TGTGCCAGCAGGACGACAGGTCCGAACACTGAAGCTTTCTTT | CASRTTGPNTEAFF
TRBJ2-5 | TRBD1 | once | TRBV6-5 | TGTACCAGCTGCGACAGGGGGGGAGGAGAGACCCAGTACTTC | CTSCDRGGGETQYF
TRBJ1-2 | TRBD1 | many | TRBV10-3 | TGTGCCATCACTAGTACTACAGGGGACGAGGGTGGCTACACCTTC | CAITSTTGDEGGYTF
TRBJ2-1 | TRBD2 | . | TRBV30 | TGTGCCTGGACGACGGGAGCGGGAAACGAGCAGTTCTTC | CAWTTGAGNEQFF
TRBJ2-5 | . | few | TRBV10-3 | TGTGCCATCAGTTCGGGACTGCAAGAGACCCAGTACTTC | CAISSGLQETQYF
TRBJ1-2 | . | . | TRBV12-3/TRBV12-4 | TGTGCCAGCAGTTTAGCCCCTACGGGGCTCTCTGGCTACACCTTC | CASSLAPTGLSGYTF
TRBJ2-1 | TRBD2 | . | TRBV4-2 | TGTGCCAGCAACCAAGCTAGCGGGAGGCCTTACAATGAGCAGTTCTTC | CASNQASGRPYNEQFF